The clone carrying this T cell receptor (beta chain) has a count of ten or more. Its target is not known. TCRdb reanalysed the 5' RACE reads using MiXCR and keeps one entry per CDR3 protein. The profile covers approximately 300,000 distinct CDR3 sequences, with about 16% appearing a single time and 20% to 25% taken by the ten largest. This entry is derived from a study of T-cell memory formation after mild COVID-19. Study background: The study found TCR clusters largely donor specific.

CDR3 size: 15 residues. J lost 4 bases, V lost 4 bases, and 5 bases had no gene match. Germline CDR1 and CDR2: LGHDT and YNNKEL (reference sequence). Study-level points and caveats: Pre-infection memory showed some responding clones, and this suggested that cross-reactive memory joined.

V is TRBV3-1 and J is TRBJ1-2, with 11 bases that match TRBD1. What was sequenced was PBMCs or a T cell subset sorted from them (not recorded which). This receptor was identified in a man aged 18 to 29 who had mild COVID-19 (a few samples of this study predate the infection). Cell type and time point are not known. This CDR3 is CASSPTGTGGYGYTF. CDR3 nucleotide sequence: TGTGCCAGCAGCCCTACCGGGACAGGGGGCTATGGCTACACCTTC.